The sequence of this T cell receptor (beta chain) was determined in a study of pediatric ulcerative colitis. As concerns this clone: Its antigen is not identified.

Study-level results: This repertoire reflects total lymphocytes rather than subpopulations like regulatory T cells.

Only in-frame clones appear in the TCRdb table, and some are missing; sequencing was by immunoSEQ multiplex PCR. This sample carries 65,000 or so clones, 85% to 90% of them seen once, and the ten largest clones take 3% to 4.5%. Germline V gives CDR1 LNHDA, CDR2 SQIVND (reference sequence). The CDR3 extends over 13 amino acids. Trimming stripped 8 bases from V and 0 bases from J, with 11 bases between. This chain uses TRBV19 with TRBJ2-7; D may be TRBD1 or TRBD2 (5 bases each). The clonotype was recovered from a boy between 10 and 17 years old with severe ulcerative colitis. Sequencing was performed on blood. The CDR3 bases are TGTGCCAGTTGGGACGGAGCCTCCTACGAGCAGTACTTC. This translates into CASWDGASYEQYF.